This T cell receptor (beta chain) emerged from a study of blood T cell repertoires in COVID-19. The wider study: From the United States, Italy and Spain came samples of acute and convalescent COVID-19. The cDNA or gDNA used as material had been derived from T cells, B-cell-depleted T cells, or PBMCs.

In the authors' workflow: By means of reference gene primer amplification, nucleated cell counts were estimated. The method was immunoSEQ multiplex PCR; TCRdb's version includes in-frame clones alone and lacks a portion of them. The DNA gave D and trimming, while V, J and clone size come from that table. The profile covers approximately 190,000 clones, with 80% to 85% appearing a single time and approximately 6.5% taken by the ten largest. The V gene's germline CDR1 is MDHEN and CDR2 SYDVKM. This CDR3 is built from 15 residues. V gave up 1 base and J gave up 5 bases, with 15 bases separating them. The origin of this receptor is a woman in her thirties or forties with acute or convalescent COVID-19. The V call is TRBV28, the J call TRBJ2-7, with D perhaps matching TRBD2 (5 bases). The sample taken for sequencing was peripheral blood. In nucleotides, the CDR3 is TGTGCCAGCAGTTTATTTCGGGGATCGGTCCACGAGCAGTACTTC. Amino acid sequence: CASSLFRGSVHEQYF.